Sequencing of this T cell receptor beta chain was carried out in a study of shared T cell receptors in the human thymus. From germline, CDR1 is SGHVS and CDR2 FNYEAQ. This CDR3 spans 16 amino acids. With 1 base clipped from V and 6 bases from J, the junction kept 7 bases outside the gene matches. Using immunoSEQ multiplex PCR, the repertoire was profiled, and TCRdb retains in-frame clones only, with some absent. The data hold about 610,000 clones, with around nine tenths observed a single time. The data were also submitted as part of a second study, on human thymus T cells. As that study records: Donation was from healthy Finnish infants who were having corrective surgery that addressed congenital heart defects. Thymic resections from corrective heart surgery supplied the tissue. Thymic and blood repertoires seemed to favor certain V and J genes. In unrelated individuals, thymic repertoires overlapped highly, according to related research.

The sample comprised thymocytes. This TCR came from a boy under two years old with a congenital heart defect. The chain has TRBV7-6 and TRBJ2-3, with TRBD1 identical over 10 bases. The CDR3 nucleotides are TGTGCCAGCAGCTTAGAGCCGGGACAGGGGTGGGATACGCAGTATTTT. Amino acids: CASSLEPGQGWDTQYF. Combining the CDR3 with reference TRBV7-6 and TRBJ2-3 gives the whole variable domain GAGVSQSPRYKVTKRGQDVALRCDPISGHVSLYWYRQALGQGPEFLTYFNYEAQQDKSGLPNDRFSAERPEGSISTLTIQRTEQRDSAMYRCASSLEPGQGWDTQYFGPGTRLTVL.